This entry lists 29 T cell receptor beta chains sequenced from one sample in a study of blood T cell repertoires in COVID-19. The repertoire was sequenced with immunoSEQ multiplex PCR; TCRdb's copy has only in-frame clones and lacks some. This sample has 150,000 to 200,000 clones, with 70% to 85% found just once. The sample taken for sequencing was peripheral blood. The source of these receptors is a woman of 80 years or more with acute or convalescent COVID-19.

The chain couples TRBV19 to TRBJ2-3; 7 bases are a match to TRBD1. The CDR3 sequence is 15 residues long. The junction had 5 bases not matched to a gene; V was cut back by 5 bases and J by 0 bases. Germline CDR1 LNHDA, CDR2 SQIVND (reference sequence). The CDR3 bases are TGTGCCAGTAGTGAGGGGGCACCTAGCACAGATACGCAGTATTTT. Its protein is CASSEGAPSTDTQYF. Combining the CDR3 with reference TRBV19 and TRBJ2-3 gives the whole variable domain DGGITQSPKYLFRKEGQNVTLSCEQNLNHDAMYWYRQDPGQGLRLIYYSQIVNDFQKGDIAEGYSVSREKKESFPLTVTSAQKNPTAFYLCASSEGAPSTDTQYFGPGTRLTVL.

The chain uses TRBV19 and TRBJ2-1, with TRBD2 matching over 9 bases. CDR1 is LNHDA and CDR2 is SQIVND in the germline V gene (reference sequence). The CDR3 consists of 15 residues. The V segment lost 5 bases and the J segment 5 bases; nucleotides outside the gene matches: 7. The CDR3 loop is CASSLSSGTHNEQFF. In DNA, the CDR3 is TGTGCCAGTAGTCTGTCTAGCGGGACCCACAATGAGCAGTTCTTC.

The V call is TRBV12-3 or TRBV12-4, the J call TRBJ1-3; TRBD1 matches 7 bases. CDR3 length: 11 residues. V was pared by 9 bases and J by 10 bases, with 6 bases of the junction left unmatched. The CDR3 region has the DNA TGTGCCAGTCAAGAGACAGGGACCATATATTTT. Translation gives CASQETGTIYF.

The chain is built from TRBV18 and TRBJ1-1; D is perhaps TRBD1 (5 bases). V gave up 9 bases and J gave up 1 base, with 15 bases separating them. The CDR3 totals 14 residues. Germline values: CDR1 KGHSH, CDR2 LQKENI. The CDR3 here is CASDRGSTNTEAFF. The CDR3 DNA is TGTGCCAGTGATCGGGGGTCTACGAACACTGAAGCTTTCTTT. Full variable domain (missing parts from reference TRBV18 and TRBJ1-1): NAGVMQNPRHLVRRRGQEARLRCSPMKGHSHVYWYRQLPEEGLKFMVYLQKENIIDESGMPKERFSAEFPKEGPSILRIQQVVRGDSAAYFCASDRGSTNTEAFFGQGTRLTVV.

This clone is a singleton in its sample. This chain connects TRBV27 to TRBJ2-1, with 8 positions matching TRBD2. The CDR3 loop spans 16 amino acids. V was pared by 3 bases and J by 9 bases, with 13 bases of the junction left unmatched. Germline V gene data show CDR1 as MNHEY and CDR2 as SMNVEV (reference sequence). CDR3 sequence: CASSFWSAGVEFEQFF. The CDR3 DNA follows: TGTGCCAGCAGTTTCTGGTCAGCGGGGGTGGAATTTGAGCAGTTCTTC.

The V call is TRBV3-1 (or the pseudogene TRBV3-2), the J call TRBJ1-6; TRBD1 aligns across 7 bases. CDR3 length equals 16 residues. The V segment lost 4 bases and the J segment 2 bases; nucleotides outside the gene matches: 5. CDR1 and CDR2 from the germline V gene are LGHDT and YNNKEL (reference sequence). The CDR3 loop reads CASSLQGQTYNSPLHF. CDR3 DNA sequence: TGTGCCAGCAGCCTACAGGGGCAAACCTATAATTCACCCCTCCACTTT.

The rearrangement links TRBV19 to TRBJ1-5; maybe TRBD1 (5 bases). The germline V gene encodes CDR1 LNHDA and CDR2 SQIVND (reference sequence). V shed 5 bases and J shed 4 bases, with 9 bases lying between them. The CDR3 length is 13 residues. CDR3 residues: CASSLSGNQPQHF. CDR3 DNA: TGTGCCAGTAGTCTCTCAGGGAATCAGCCCCAGCATTTT.

The CDR3 bases are TGCAGCGTTGACCTGGGGAGGGAAACTGAAGCTTTCTTT. It translates to CSVDLGRETEAFF. V gene TRBV29-1 combines with J gene TRBJ1-1; no reliable D call. Trimming removed 3 bases at V and 5 bases at J, with 13 bases between. Germline V CDR1 and CDR2: SQVTM, ANQGSEA. The CDR3 totals 13 residues.

The CDR3 DNA sequence: TGTGCCAGCAGTGGACAGGGTCTCACCGGGCCCCAGCATTTT. Its protein product is CASSGQGLTGPQHF. V gene TRBV2 combines with J gene TRBJ1-5, with 7 bases identical to TRBD1. Germline assignment: CDR1 SNHLY and CDR2 FYNNEI. The CDR3 totals 14 residues. V shed 4 bases, J shed 9 bases, and the junction held 9 bases outside the gene matches.

This rearrangement joins TRBV5-4 to TRBJ1-1; no clear D gene. This CDR3 has 15 amino acids. The V gene's germline CDR1 is SGHNT and CDR2 YYREEE (reference sequence). V gave up 3 bases and J gave up 3 bases, with 15 bases separating them. The CDR3 bases are TGTGCCAGCAGCTCCCCCCGGGGATTGGACACTGAAGCTTTCTTT. Translated, it gives CASSSPRGLDTEAFF. Variable domain in full (rest from reference TRBV5-4 and TRBJ1-1): ETGVTQSPTHLIKTRGQQVTLRCSSQSGHNTVSWYQQALGQGPQFIFQYYREEENGRGNFPPRFSGLQFPNYSSELNVNALELDDSALYLCASSSPRGLDTEAFFGQGTRLTVV.

V usage is TRBV6-2 or TRBV6-3 and J usage is TRBJ2-1, with 8 bases fitting TRBD2. Germline CDR1 is MNHEY and CDR2 is SVGEGT. The V segment lost 2 bases and the J segment 4 bases; nucleotides outside the gene matches: 4. The CDR3 length is 15 residues. DNA of the CDR3: TGTGCCAGCAGTTACGCGGGGGGCAGATACAATGAGCAGTTCTTC. Amino acids: CASSYAGGRYNEQFF.

This chain joins TRBV2 and TRBJ2-5; D unresolved. The CDR3 is 13 amino acids. From germline, CDR1 is SNHLY and CDR2 FYNNEI. The V end was cut by 9 bases, the J end by 2 bases, with 13 bases between. The CDR3 reads CARASGRQETQYF. The CDR3 DNA follows: TGTGCCAGGGCTTCAGGTAGACAAGAGACCCAGTACTTC.

The chain employs TRBV3-1 (or the pseudogene TRBV3-2) and TRBJ1-2; TRBD1 matches at 7 bases. J lost 8 bases, V lost 0 bases, and 12 bases had no gene match. This CDR3 is built from 16 residues. Germline loops: CDR1 LGHDT, CDR2 YNNKEL (reference sequence). The CDR3 here is CASSQDQHRGSRGYTF. The CDR3 DNA is TGTGCCAGCAGCCAAGATCAACACAGGGGATCGCGCGGCTACACCTTC.

This chain connects TRBV3-1 (or the pseudogene TRBV3-2) to TRBJ1-6, with D hard to call. The CDR3 runs to 15 residues. Germline lookup yields CDR1 LGHDT and CDR2 YNNKEL (reference sequence). V was pared by 1 base and J by 9 bases, with 13 bases between. CDR3 bases: TGTGCCAGCAGCCAAGCACACCGCGGATTTTCACCCCTCCACTTT. It yields the protein CASSQAHRGFSPLHF.

The J gene is TRBJ1-5, the V gene TRBV5-4; TRBD1 matches at 9 bases. In germline, CDR1 is SGHNT, CDR2 YYREEE (reference sequence). V gave up 4 bases and J gave up 6 bases; unmatched junction bases: 5. The CDR3 has 14 residues. CDR3 sequence reads: CASSLGQGGQPQHF. The CDR3 DNA follows: TGTGCCAGCAGCCTGGGACAGGGAGGTCAGCCCCAGCATTTT.

This chain connects TRBV11-2 to TRBJ2-5; TRBD2 agrees at 7 bases. The V segment lost 4 bases and the J segment 5 bases; nucleotides outside the gene matches: 7. Looked up from germline, CDR1 is SGHAT and CDR2 is FQNNGV. The CDR3 runs 14 residues. CDR3 amino acids: CASSWASGGETQYF. The CDR3 DNA is TGTGCCAGCAGCTGGGCTAGCGGAGGGGAGACCCAGTACTTC.

V usage is TRBV5-6 and J usage is TRBJ1-4, with 9 bases aligning to TRBD1. This CDR3 is built from 15 residues. Germline V CDR1 and CDR2: SGHDT, YYEEEE. V trimming: 0 bases; J trimming: 7 bases; junction bases outside the gene matches: 4. The CDR3 DNA reads TGTGCCAGCAGCTTGGACAGGGGGCGTCGTGAAAAACTGTTTTTT. Its translation is CASSLDRGRREKLFF.

The chain is built from TRBV20-1 and TRBJ2-5; no definite D call. V was cut by 3 bases and J by 3 bases, with 5 bases left in between. The CDR3 is 11 amino acids. CDR1 DFQATT and CDR2 SNEGSKA come from the germline V gene (reference sequence). CDR3 nucleotide sequence: TGCAGTGCTAGCTACGAAGAGACCCAGTACTTC. Protein sequence: CSASYEETQYF.

This rearrangement joins TRBV5-6 to TRBJ1-2, with TRBD1 matching over 8 bases. This CDR3 has 14 residues. Germline V gives CDR1 SGHDT, CDR2 YYEEEE. V was clipped by 4 bases and J by 7 bases; unmatched bases: 9. Here the CDR3 reads CASSLVGQGGGYTF. CDR3 DNA: TGTGCCAGCAGCCTGGTAGGACAGGGCGGTGGCTACACCTTC.

This chain connects TRBV19 to TRBJ1-2; 9 bases line up with TRBD1. CDR1 and CDR2 from the germline V gene are LNHDA and SQIVND (reference sequence). Trimming removed 7 bases from V and 6 bases from J; junction bases left unmatched: 12. CDR3 length: 15 amino acids. The DNA of the CDR3 is TGTGCCAGTAAAAATCTCGGGACAGGGACGAATGGCTACACCTTC. As protein: CASKNLGTGTNGYTF. Combining the CDR3 with reference TRBV19 and TRBJ1-2 gives the whole variable domain DGGITQSPKYLFRKEGQNVTLSCEQNLNHDAMYWYRQDPGQGLRLIYYSQIVNDFQKGDIAEGYSVSREKKESFPLTVTSAQKNPTAFYLCASKNLGTGTNGYTFGSGTRLTVV.

In its sample, this clone was seen a few times. V usage is TRBV15 and J usage is TRBJ2-7, with TRBD2 matching over 13 bases. The CDR3 sequence is 17 residues long. Unmatched junction bases numbered 8, after V lost 0 bases and J lost 6 bases. Germline V gene data show CDR1 as LNHNV and CDR2 as YYDKDF (reference sequence). The CDR3 bases are TGTGCCACCAGCAGAGACAGGACTAGCGGGAGAAGAGGCGAGCAGTACTTC. Translated, it gives CATSRDRTSGRRGEQYF.

CDR3 region: CASSPLGGSLDEQFF. The CDR3 DNA follows: TGTGCCAGCAGCCCCCTCGGGGGTAGTCTGGATGAGCAGTTCTTC. The chain combines TRBV6-4 with TRBJ2-1, with D maybe TRBD2 (6 bases). CDR3 length: 15 residues. The ends were cut back, 6 bases at V and 8 bases at J, with 20 bases in the middle. Germline CDR1 MRHNA, CDR2 SNTAGT.

The chain combines TRBV7-2 with TRBJ1-2; 9 bases map to TRBD1. Germline lookup yields CDR1 SGHTA and CDR2 FQGNSA. V trimming: 6 bases; J trimming: 3 bases; junction bases outside the gene matches: 2. This CDR3 comprises 13 residues. The CDR3 DNA reads TGTGCCAGCAGTCGGGACAGGGACTATGGCTACACCTTC. Protein: CASSRDRDYGYTF.

The chain is built from TRBV6-6 and TRBJ1-1; D gene uncertain. From germline, CDR1 is MNHNY and CDR2 SVGAGI (reference sequence). Trimming removed 4 bases from V and 1 base from J, with 10 bases in between. The CDR3 runs to 14 residues. Here the CDR3 reads CASSFRSSNTEAFF. In DNA, the CDR3 is TGTGCCAGCAGTTTCCGTTCGTCGAACACTGAAGCTTTCTTT.

V usage is TRBV6-2 or TRBV6-3 and J usage is TRBJ1-5, with TRBD1 as a possible D gene (6 bases). This CDR3 contains 16 residues. The germline gives CDR1 MNHEY, CDR2 SVGEGT. Trimming took off 2 bases at V and 3 bases at J, with 14 bases between the two ends. The CDR3 DNA follows: TGTGCCAGCAGTTACCACATTACAGGGAACAATCAGCCCCAGCATTTT. The encoded protein is CASSYHITGNNQPQHF.

This rearrangement joins TRBV2 to TRBJ1-2, with 11 bases that match TRBD1. The trim removed 4 bases at V and 0 bases at J, leaving 13 bases unmatched. CDR3 length equals 19 residues. Germline V CDR1 and CDR2: SNHLY, FYNNEI. CDR3 amino acids: CASSAGTGGDSVANYGYTF. The CDR3 DNA reads as TGTGCCAGCAGTGCCGGGACAGGGGGGGATTCGGTGGCTAACTATGGCTACACCTTC. The full variable domain, in which reference TRBV2 and TRBJ1-2 provide the parts outside the CDR3, is EPEVTQTPSHQVTQMGQEVILRCVPISNHLYFYWYRQILGQKVEFLVSFYNNEISEKSEIFDDQFSVERPDGSNFTLKIRSTKLEDSAMYFCASSAGTGGDSVANYGYTFGSGTRLTVV.

The rearrangement joins TRBV18 to TRBJ2-5, with 7 bases lining up with TRBD2. Per germline, CDR1 KGHSH and CDR2 LQKENI. The CDR3 spans 14 residues. V lost 4 bases, J lost 2 bases, and 4 bases stayed unmatched. Here the CDR3 DNA reads TGTGCCAGCTCACAACCGGGAGGACAAGAGACCCAGTACTTC. Protein product: CASSQPGGQETQYF. The variable domain in full, completed from reference TRBV18 and TRBJ2-5, reads NAGVMQNPRHLVRRRGQEARLRCSPMKGHSHVYWYRQLPEEGLKFMVYLQKENIIDESGMPKERFSAEFPKEGPSILRIQQVVRGDSAAYFCASSQPGGQETQYFGPGTRLLVL.

The chain employs TRBV7-2 and TRBJ2-1; 8 bases are a match to TRBD2. The length of the CDR3 is 15 residues. V was pared by 5 bases and J by 1 base, with 4 bases of the junction left unmatched. Germline-derived CDR1 and CDR2 are SGHTA and FQGNSA. The CDR3 nucleotides read TGTGCCAGCAGCACACTAGCGGAGTCCTACAATGAGCAGTTCTTC. Its translation: CASSTLAESYNEQFF. The full variable domain, its missing parts supplied by reference TRBV7-2 and TRBJ2-1, is GAGVSQSPSNKVTEKGKDVELRCDPISGHTALYWYRQSLGQGLEFLIYFQGNSAPDKSGLPSDRFSAERTGGSVSTLTIQRTQQEDSAVYLCASSTLAESYNEQFFGPGTRLTVL.

CDR3 amino acids: CASSLEPLPNTEAFF. The DNA of the CDR3 is TGTGCCAGCAGCTTAGAGCCGCTCCCGAACACTGAAGCTTTCTTT. This chain uses TRBV7-2 with TRBJ1-1; D ambiguous. V lost 1 base and J lost 1, with 10 bases in between. The CDR3 has 15 amino acids. Germline CDR1 and CDR2: SGHTA and FQGNSA.